These T cell receptor beta chains were read from a single sample in a study of somatic mutations in cytotoxic T cells in rheumatoid arthritis. Generated by immunoSEQ multiplex PCR, the TCRdb table keeps only in-frame clones and is missing some. The sample holds some 5,700 clones, around 73% seen once. Source material: CD8+ T cells sorted from blood. These receptors were taken from an adult with rheumatoid arthritis. Each CDR3 is given with its conserved first and last residue. The order of the fields is J gene, D gene, clone size, V gene, CDR3 DNA, CDR3 protein. A D gene is named only where the DNA matches it firmly. Clone size appears in some rows only: once, few, many, or a class for an expanded clone.

J gene: TRBJ2-3; D gene: NA; clone size: NA; V gene: TRBV14; CDR3 DNA: TGTGCCAGCAGCCAAGAGCAAGGGGCAGATACGCAGTATTTT; CDR3 protein: CASSQEQGADTQYF
J gene: TRBJ2-1; D gene: NA; clone size: few; V gene: TRBV27; CDR3 DNA: TGTGCCAGCAGTTTAATGGGGCCCCTCTACAATGAGCAGTTCTTC; CDR3 protein: CASSLMGPLYNEQFF
J gene: TRBJ1-4; D gene: NA; clone size: NA; V gene: TRBV5-1; CDR3 DNA: TGCGCCAGCAGCTTAGACTCTACTAATGAAAAACTGTTTTTT; CDR3 protein: CASSLDSTNEKLFF
J gene: TRBJ1-1; D gene: NA; clone size: NA; V gene: TRBV27; CDR3 DNA: TGTGCCAGCAGTTTAAGGGGTCTCGTCACTGAAGCTTTCTTT; CDR3 protein: CASSLRGLVTEAFF
J gene: TRBJ1-2; D gene: NA; clone size: NA; V gene: TRBV4-3; CDR3 DNA: TGCGCCAGCAGCCAAGTTCCGGGGCAAGGCTACACCTTC; CDR3 protein: CASSQVPGQGYTF
J gene: TRBJ2-7; D gene: TRBD1; clone size: NA; V gene: TRBV6-1; CDR3 DNA: TGTGCCAGCACCGTGACAGGGCCCTACGAGCAGTACTTC; CDR3 protein: CASTVTGPYEQYF
J gene: TRBJ1-2; D gene: NA; clone size: NA; V gene: TRBV7-9; CDR3 DNA: TGTGCCAGCAGCTCCCCAGGGTGGGACGGCTACACCTTC; CDR3 protein: CASSSPGWDGYTF
J gene: TRBJ2-7; D gene: NA; clone size: few; V gene: TRBV29-1; CDR3 DNA: TGCAGCGCCCTGACGCCGGACGCAGGGCAGTACTTC; CDR3 protein: CSALTPDAGQYF
J gene: TRBJ1-1; D gene: NA; clone size: few; V gene: TRBV19; CDR3 DNA: TGTGCCAGTAGTATAGGAAGTTCTGGGAACACTGAAGCTTTCTTT; CDR3 protein: CASSIGSSGNTEAFF
J gene: TRBJ2-3; D gene: NA; clone size: NA; V gene: TRBV4-2; CDR3 DNA: TGTGCCAGCAGCCTCAACGGACGGGGCACAGATACGCAGTATTTT; CDR3 protein: CASSLNGRGTDTQYF
J gene: TRBJ1-2; D gene: TRBD1; clone size: NA; V gene: TRBV7-2; CDR3 DNA: TGTGCCAGCAGCTTAGCAGGGGGCGGTAGCTATGGCTACACCTTC; CDR3 protein: CASSLAGGGSYGYTF
J gene: TRBJ1-1; D gene: TRBD1; clone size: NA; V gene: TRBV11-2; CDR3 DNA: TGTGCCAGCAGCTCCTGGAGGGGGCCTGAAGGGGCTTTCTTT; CDR3 protein: CASSSWRGPEGAFF
J gene: TRBJ1-1; D gene: NA; clone size: few; V gene: TRBV11-1; CDR3 DNA: TGTGCCAGCAGCCATCTTACGCTGGAAGCTTTCTTT; CDR3 protein: CASSHLTLEAFF
J gene: TRBJ2-5; D gene: TRBD2; clone size: once; V gene: TRBV5-1; CDR3 DNA: TGCGCCAGCAGCTCGAGCGGGGGGGCGGGAGAGACCCAGTACTTC; CDR3 protein: CASSSSGGAGETQYF
J gene: TRBJ1-1; D gene: TRBD1; clone size: NA; V gene: TRBV27; CDR3 DNA: TGTGCCAGCAGTTTAGTCGGGACAGGGGCTGGCACTGAAGCTTTCTTT; CDR3 protein: CASSLVGTGAGTEAFF
J gene: TRBJ2-7; D gene: NA; clone size: NA; V gene: TRBV6-6; CDR3 DNA: TGTGCCAGCAGTGTGGGACCCTCCTACGAGCAGTACTTC; CDR3 protein: CASSVGPSYEQYF
J gene: TRBJ2-1; D gene: NA; clone size: NA; V gene: TRBV6-1; CDR3 DNA: TGTGCCACCTATTCCTTGTACAATGAGCAGTTCTTC; CDR3 protein: CATYSLYNEQFF
J gene: TRBJ2-5; D gene: TRBD2; clone size: NA; V gene: TRBV11-3; CDR3 DNA: TGTGCCAGCAGCTCGGGACTAGCGGATCAAGAGACCCAGTACTTC; CDR3 protein: CASSSGLADQETQYF
J gene: TRBJ2-3; D gene: NA; clone size: NA; V gene: TRBV6-6; CDR3 DNA: TGTGCCAGCAGTTGGAGACCTTCCGGCACAGATACGCAGTATTTT; CDR3 protein: CASSWRPSGTDTQYF
J gene: TRBJ1-2; D gene: TRBD1; clone size: NA; V gene: TRBV27; CDR3 DNA: TGTGCCAGCAGTTTCTTGGGGACAGGGGTTGGCTACACCTTC; CDR3 protein: CASSFLGTGVGYTF
J gene: TRBJ2-7; D gene: TRBD1; clone size: NA; V gene: TRBV4-1; CDR3 DNA: TGCGCCAGCAGCCAACAACCGGGACAGCCCTACGAGCAGTACTTC; CDR3 protein: CASSQQPGQPYEQYF
J gene: TRBJ1-5; D gene: NA; clone size: NA; V gene: TRBV6-5; CDR3 DNA: TGTGCCAGCAGTTACAGGTCTCAAAAGAATCAGCCCCAGCATTTT; CDR3 protein: CASSYRSQKNQPQHF
J gene: TRBJ2-3; D gene: TRBD2; clone size: NA; V gene: TRBV28; CDR3 DNA: TGTGCCAGCAGTTTCCTGGGTCTAGCGGGGGGGCGAGATACGCAGTATTTT; CDR3 protein: CASSFLGLAGGRDTQYF
J gene: TRBJ1-2; D gene: NA; clone size: few; V gene: TRBV4-3; CDR3 DNA: TGCGCCAGCAGCCAAGATAGGGGGGGCCATGGCTACACCTTC; CDR3 protein: CASSQDRGGHGYTF
J gene: TRBJ2-1; D gene: NA; clone size: NA; V gene: TRBV5-1; CDR3 DNA: TGCGCCAGCAGCTTAACCGGGATCACTACGTACAGCTCCTACAATGAGCAGTTCTTC; CDR3 protein: CASSLTGITTYSSYNEQFF
J gene: TRBJ1-2; D gene: NA; clone size: few; V gene: TRBV9; CDR3 DNA: TGTGCCAGCAGCGCACAGGGTCATGGCTACACCTTC; CDR3 protein: CASSAQGHGYTF
J gene: TRBJ2-1; D gene: TRBD2; clone size: NA; V gene: TRBV7-9; CDR3 DNA: TGTGCCAGCAGCTCCCTAGCGGGGGGAGACAATGAGCAGTTCTTC; CDR3 protein: CASSSLAGGDNEQFF
J gene: TRBJ2-7; D gene: NA; clone size: NA; V gene: TRBV5-1; CDR3 DNA: TGCGCCAGCAGTTTCTCAGGGAATCAATACGAGCAGTACTTC; CDR3 protein: CASSFSGNQYEQYF
J gene: TRBJ2-2; D gene: NA; clone size: NA; V gene: TRBV5-1; CDR3 DNA: TGCGCCAGCAGCGAGGGCGCCGGGGAGCTGTTTTTT; CDR3 protein: CASSEGAGELFF
J gene: TRBJ1-4; D gene: NA; clone size: NA; V gene: TRBV7-9; CDR3 DNA: TGTGCCAGCAGCCTGGAGGAGGGCCTGGGCGAAAAACTGTTTTTT; CDR3 protein: CASSLEEGLGEKLFF
J gene: TRBJ1-1; D gene: NA; clone size: few; V gene: TRBV7-9; CDR3 DNA: TGTGCCAGCAGAGGTATGAACACTGAAGCTTTCTTT; CDR3 protein: CASRGMNTEAFF
J gene: TRBJ2-3; D gene: NA; clone size: NA; V gene: TRBV7-9; CDR3 DNA: TGTGCCAGCAGCCCACCGGGAGTAGGAAGCACAGATACGCAGTATTTT; CDR3 protein: CASSPPGVGSTDTQYF
J gene: TRBJ2-6; D gene: NA; clone size: NA; V gene: TRBV6-1; CDR3 DNA: TGTGCCAGCAGTGGTGACAGCGGTAATCATGGGGCCAACGTCCTGACTTTC; CDR3 protein: CASSGDSGNHGANVLTF
J gene: TRBJ2-1; D gene: TRBD2; clone size: NA; V gene: TRBV7-2; CDR3 DNA: TGTGCCAGCAGCTTCATAGCGGGGGGGCTCAATGAGCAGTTCTTC; CDR3 protein: CASSFIAGGLNEQFF
J gene: TRBJ2-1; D gene: TRBD2; clone size: NA; V gene: TRBV5-6; CDR3 DNA: TGTGCCAGCAGCTTTCGGAGCGGGGGGTACAATGAGCAGTTCTTC; CDR3 protein: CASSFRSGGYNEQFF
J gene: TRBJ2-6; D gene: NA; clone size: NA; V gene: TRBV28; CDR3 DNA: TGTGCCAGCAGATGGAGCTCTGGGGCCAACGTCCTGACTTTC; CDR3 protein: CASRWSSGANVLTF
J gene: TRBJ2-1; D gene: NA; clone size: once; V gene: TRBV27; CDR3 DNA: TGTGCCTCACTCAGAGGGGCAGGCTACAATGAGCAGTTCTTC; CDR3 protein: CASLRGAGYNEQFF
J gene: TRBJ1-1; D gene: NA; clone size: NA; V gene: TRBV19; CDR3 DNA: TGTGCCAGTAGCCAACAAGGGGCTAACACTGAAGCTTTCTTT; CDR3 protein: CASSQQGANTEAFF
J gene: TRBJ2-1; D gene: TRBD2; clone size: NA; V gene: TRBV7-2; CDR3 DNA: TGTGCCAGCAGCTTCCTAGCGGGTAGCTCCTACAATGAGCAGTTCTTC; CDR3 protein: CASSFLAGSSYNEQFF
J gene: TRBJ1-1; D gene: NA; clone size: few; V gene: TRBV19; CDR3 DNA: TGTGCCAGTAGGGATTTCACAGGGATAAGGGCTGAAGCTTTCTTT; CDR3 protein: CASRDFTGIRAEAFF
J gene: TRBJ2-2; D gene: TRBD1; clone size: NA; V gene: TRBV12-5; CDR3 DNA: TGTGCTAGTGGTCCAGAGTCCGACAGGGGGCAGACCGGGGAGCTGTTTTTT; CDR3 protein: CASGPESDRGQTGELFF
J gene: TRBJ1-1; D gene: NA; clone size: NA; V gene: TRBV7-3; CDR3 DNA: TGTGCCAGCAGCTTAATCCCTGGACATCAGAACACTGAAGCTTTCTTT; CDR3 protein: CASSLIPGHQNTEAFF
J gene: TRBJ2-2; D gene: NA; clone size: NA; V gene: TRBV27; CDR3 DNA: TGTGCCAGCAGTTTATCGAAGGTCACCGGGGAGCTGTTTTTT; CDR3 protein: CASSLSKVTGELFF
J gene: TRBJ2-3; D gene: NA; clone size: NA; V gene: TRBV2; CDR3 DNA: TGTGCCAGCAGTGAAGCGCGACTTTATAGCACAGATACGCAGTATTTT; CDR3 protein: CASSEARLYSTDTQYF
J gene: TRBJ1-2; D gene: NA; clone size: NA; V gene: TRBV6-5; CDR3 DNA: TGTGCCAGCAGTTACTCCCTGGGGGCGAACTATGGCTACACCTTC; CDR3 protein: CASSYSLGANYGYTF
J gene: TRBJ1-4; D gene: NA; clone size: NA; V gene: TRBV4-3; CDR3 DNA: TGCGCCAGCAGCCGCCCTAATGAAAAACTGTTTTTT; CDR3 protein: CASSRPNEKLFF
J gene: TRBJ1-1; D gene: TRBD1; clone size: NA; V gene: TRBV27; CDR3 DNA: TGTGCCAGCAGCAGGGGGAGATTCACTGAAGCTTTCTTT; CDR3 protein: CASSRGRFTEAFF
J gene: TRBJ2-5; D gene: NA; clone size: NA; V gene: TRBV7-6; CDR3 DNA: TGTGCCAGCAGCTTAGGTGGAGGGTCCGAGACCCAGTACTTC; CDR3 protein: CASSLGGGSETQYF
J gene: TRBJ2-5; D gene: NA; clone size: NA; V gene: TRBV4-1; CDR3 DNA: TGCGCCAGCACCCACCAAGTGGGCCGAGAGACCCAGTACTTC; CDR3 protein: CASTHQVGRETQYF
J gene: TRBJ1-2; D gene: NA; clone size: NA; V gene: TRBV7-9; CDR3 DNA: TGTGCCAGCAGCTTAGGTGCCTATGGCTACACCTTC; CDR3 protein: CASSLGAYGYTF
J gene: TRBJ1-6; D gene: NA; clone size: few; V gene: TRBV11-2; CDR3 DNA: TGTGCCAGCAGCTCCGGAAGCTCCTATAATTCACCCCTCCACTTT; CDR3 protein: CASSSGSSYNSPLHF
J gene: TRBJ1-5; D gene: NA; clone size: NA; V gene: TRBV2; CDR3 DNA: TGTGCCAGCAGGGGCAGGATGGACAGCCATTTTGTTGCTCGCAATCAGCCCCAGCATTTT; CDR3 protein: CASRGRMDSHFVARNQPQHF
J gene: TRBJ2-7; D gene: TRBD1; clone size: once; V gene: TRBV11-2; CDR3 DNA: TGTGCCAGCAGCTTAGATCCGACAGGGGAGGAAAAGCAGTACTTC; CDR3 protein: CASSLDPTGEEKQYF
J gene: TRBJ1-2; D gene: TRBD1; clone size: NA; V gene: TRBV27; CDR3 DNA: TGTGCCAGCGGGACAGGAGTCTATGGCTACACCTTC; CDR3 protein: CASGTGVYGYTF
J gene: TRBJ1-2; D gene: TRBD1; clone size: NA; V gene: TRBV5-1; CDR3 DNA: TGCGCCAGCAGCCTGGGACAGCCATATGGCTACACCTTC; CDR3 protein: CASSLGQPYGYTF
J gene: TRBJ2-1; D gene: TRBD2; clone size: NA; V gene: TRBV29-1; CDR3 DNA: TGCAGCGTTCGCAGCGGGATAGCCTCCTACAATGAGCAGTTCTTC; CDR3 protein: CSVRSGIASYNEQFF
J gene: TRBJ1-1; D gene: NA; clone size: NA; V gene: TRBV4-1; CDR3 DNA: TGCGCCAGCAGCCGCGGGGGCGGGAACACTGAAGCTTTCTTT; CDR3 protein: CASSRGGGNTEAFF